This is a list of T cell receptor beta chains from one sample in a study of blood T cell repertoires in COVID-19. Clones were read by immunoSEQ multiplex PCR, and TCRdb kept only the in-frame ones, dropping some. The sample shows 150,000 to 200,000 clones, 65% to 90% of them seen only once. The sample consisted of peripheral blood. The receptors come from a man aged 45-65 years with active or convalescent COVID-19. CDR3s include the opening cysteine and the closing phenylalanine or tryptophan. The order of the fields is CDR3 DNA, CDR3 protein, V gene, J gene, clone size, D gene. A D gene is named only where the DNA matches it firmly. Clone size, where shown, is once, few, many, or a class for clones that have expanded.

CDR3nt: TGTGCCAGCAGTGAAATTACGGGAACATCACCCCTCCACTTT
CDR3aa: CASSEITGTSPLHF
v_gene: TRBV6-1
j_gene: TRBJ1-6
abundance: NA
d_gene: NA

CDR3nt: TGTGCCAGCTCACCACCGACACGCTCGGAGACCCAGTACTTC
CDR3aa: CASSPPTRSETQYF
v_gene: TRBV18
j_gene: TRBJ2-5
abundance: NA
d_gene: NA

CDR3nt: TGTGCCTGGAGGACGGGCACTGAAGCTTTCTTT
CDR3aa: CAWRTGTEAFF
v_gene: TRBV30
j_gene: TRBJ1-1
abundance: once
d_gene: NA

CDR3nt: TGTGCCAGCAGCGTAGGGGACTCACCCACCCAGTACTTC
CDR3aa: CASSVGDSPTQYF
v_gene: TRBV9
j_gene: TRBJ2-5
abundance: NA
d_gene: NA

CDR3nt: TGCAGTGCCAGTGGGGCCTTCACAGATACGCAGTATTTT
CDR3aa: CSASGAFTDTQYF
v_gene: TRBV20-1
j_gene: TRBJ2-3
abundance: NA
d_gene: NA

CDR3nt: TGTGCCAGCAGACCGGGACTAGCCTTCACCGGGGAGCTGTTTTTT
CDR3aa: CASRPGLAFTGELFF
v_gene: TRBV27
j_gene: TRBJ2-2
abundance: NA
d_gene: TRBD2

CDR3nt: TGTGCCAGCAGTTTACTTGGCAATCAGCCCCAGCATTTT
CDR3aa: CASSLLGNQPQHF
v_gene: TRBV27
j_gene: TRBJ1-5
abundance: NA
d_gene: NA

CDR3nt: TGTGCCAGCAGTCTAATGACAGAACCCTACGAGCAGTACTTC
CDR3aa: CASSLMTEPYEQYF
v_gene: TRBV28
j_gene: TRBJ2-7
abundance: NA
d_gene: NA

CDR3nt: TGTGCCAGCGTGCGGGGTAGACACACTGAAGCTTTCTTT
CDR3aa: CASVRGRHTEAFF
v_gene: TRBV12-3/TRBV12-4
j_gene: TRBJ1-1
abundance: few
d_gene: NA

CDR3nt: TGTGCCAGCAGCTTCTTGGGGGGACCCTACGAGCAGTACTTC
CDR3aa: CASSFLGGPYEQYF
v_gene: TRBV11-2
j_gene: TRBJ2-7
abundance: NA
d_gene: NA

CDR3nt: TGTGCCACAGGACAGGGATGGGACGAGCAGTACTTC
CDR3aa: CATGQGWDEQYF
v_gene: TRBV2
j_gene: TRBJ2-7
abundance: NA
d_gene: TRBD1

CDR3nt: TGCAGCGTTATAGGTGTAGGACTCACAGATACGCAGTATTTT
CDR3aa: CSVIGVGLTDTQYF
v_gene: TRBV29-1
j_gene: TRBJ2-3
abundance: NA
d_gene: NA

CDR3nt: TGTGCCAGCAACCCGGGGTCCAACTATGGCTACACCTTC
CDR3aa: CASNPGSNYGYTF
v_gene: TRBV12-3/TRBV12-4
j_gene: TRBJ1-2
abundance: NA
d_gene: NA

CDR3nt: TGCGCCAGCAGCCAAGACCATAGAGTGCAGTACTTC
CDR3aa: CASSQDHRVQYF
v_gene: TRBV4-1
j_gene: TRBJ2-7
abundance: NA
d_gene: NA

CDR3nt: TGTGCCAGCAGCTTGTCAATCGAGCAGTACTTC
CDR3aa: CASSLSIEQYF
v_gene: TRBV11-2
j_gene: TRBJ2-7
abundance: NA
d_gene: NA

CDR3nt: TGTGCCAGCAGCGGGCAAACAGGGTACAATCAGCCCCAGCATTTT
CDR3aa: CASSGQTGYNQPQHF
v_gene: TRBV5-5
j_gene: TRBJ1-5
abundance: NA
d_gene: NA

CDR3nt: TGTGCCAGCAGCCATAGGGACAGGGAGGCCAACGTCCTGACTTTC
CDR3aa: CASSHRDREANVLTF
v_gene: TRBV7-2
j_gene: TRBJ2-6
abundance: NA
d_gene: TRBD1

CDR3nt: TGTGCCAGCAGCATTCGGACTAGCGGGAGTGAGAATGAGCAGTTCTTC
CDR3aa: CASSIRTSGSENEQFF
v_gene: TRBV9
j_gene: TRBJ2-1
abundance: NA
d_gene: TRBD2

CDR3nt: TGTGCCAGCAGTCGATCACAGGGGGCGACTAATGAAAAACTGTTTTTT
CDR3aa: CASSRSQGATNEKLFF
v_gene: TRBV6-6
j_gene: TRBJ1-4
abundance: NA
d_gene: TRBD1

CDR3nt: TGTGCCAGTACCGGACTTAGGGGGAGAAGAGACAATGAGCAGTTCTTC
CDR3aa: CASTGLRGRRDNEQFF
v_gene: TRBV19
j_gene: TRBJ2-1
abundance: NA
d_gene: NA

CDR3nt: TGTGCCAGTAGTGCGGTTGGGACTAGCGCAGTGTCGGAGACCCAGTACTTC
CDR3aa: CASSAVGTSAVSETQYF
v_gene: TRBV19
j_gene: TRBJ2-5
abundance: NA
d_gene: TRBD2

CDR3nt: TGTGCCAGCAGCTTCGGGTCAACTAATGAAAAACTGTTTTTT
CDR3aa: CASSFGSTNEKLFF
v_gene: TRBV7-9
j_gene: TRBJ1-4
abundance: NA
d_gene: NA

CDR3nt: TGTGCCAGCAATTTTGCGGTATTTAATTCACCCCTCCACTTT
CDR3aa: CASNFAVFNSPLHF
v_gene: TRBV27
j_gene: TRBJ1-6
abundance: NA
d_gene: NA

CDR3nt: TGTGCCAGCTCACCTTCCTCCGGTTTCCAAGGCTACACCTTC
CDR3aa: CASSPSSGFQGYTF
v_gene: TRBV18
j_gene: TRBJ1-2
abundance: NA
d_gene: NA

CDR3nt: TGTGCCAGCTCCCAGGGTGGGATCGGCAATCAGCCCCAGCATTTT
CDR3aa: CASSQGGIGNQPQHF
v_gene: TRBV6-5
j_gene: TRBJ1-5
abundance: NA
d_gene: NA

CDR3nt: TGTGCCTGGAGTGATCCGACAGCCTCTAACTATGGCTACACCTTC
CDR3aa: CAWSDPTASNYGYTF
v_gene: TRBV30
j_gene: TRBJ1-2
abundance: NA
d_gene: NA